The T cell receptor beta chain under discussion was sequenced for a study of graft-versus-host responses after intestinal transplantation. About the study: All recipients got anti-thymocyte globulin induction, then tacrolimus and steroids for 2 to 4 years.

Turning to this clone: The antigen is undetermined.

The protocol was immunoSEQ multiplex PCR, while the TCRdb copy is restricted to in-frame clones and leaves out a portion. The sample comprises roughly 30,000 clones, approximately 83% of which are singletons, and around a fifth rests with the top ten. The germline gives CDR1 MDHEN, CDR2 SYDVKM. Germline trimming cut 5 bases from V and 6 bases from J; bases unmatched to any gene: 4. This CDR3 region has 13 residues. The specimen comprised unstimulated CD8+ T cells sorted from spleen or lymph node cells, sampled before intestinal transplant. The V gene is TRBV28, the J gene TRBJ1-1, with 9 bases that match TRBD1. The source is a human donor who received an intestinal transplant. The CDR3 DNA reads TGTGCCAGCAGTCCACAGGGGGCGGCTGAAGCTTTCTTT. Protein: CASSPQGAAEAFF. The entire variable domain, with the rest obtained from reference TRBV28 and TRBJ1-1, is as follows: DVKVTQSSRYLVKRTGEKVFLECVQDMDHENMFWYRQDPGLGLRLIYFSYDVKMKEKGDIPEGYSVSREKKERFSLILESASTNQTSMYLCASSPQGAAEAFFGQGTRLTVV.